This TCR beta chain was observed in a study of OX40 agonist ivuxolimab in advanced cancers. There are 16 residues in the CDR3. V trimming: 0 bases; J trimming: 8 bases; junction bases outside the gene matches: 9. The germline CDR1 and CDR2 sequences are SGHNT and YYREEE (reference sequence). This clone appeared a few times. Profiling relied on immunoSEQ multiplex PCR, and the TCRdb table lists in-frame clones only, not all of them. The data hold 58,000 or so clones, with approximately 83% observed a single time. Baseline was the first blood sampling point, followed by cycle 4 day 1 and cycle 7 day 1. The sequence was collected from an adult with an advanced solid tumor such as melanoma, head and neck, liver or kidney cancer. The chain links TRBV5-4 to TRBJ1-4; 8 bases map to TRBD1. The specimen was CD4+ or CD8+ T cells sorted from blood, collected in a trial of the OX40 agonist ivuxolimab. The CDR3 DNA is TGTGCCAGCAGCTTGGGGGGACGGACAGGGAACGAAAAACTGTTTTTT. Residues: CASSLGGRTGNEKLFF.